This passage covers 7 T cell receptor beta chains from one sample sequenced in a study of cytomegalovirus exposure and HLA in healthy donors (dated by TCRdb to 2016 to 2017). Library preparation used the immunoSEQ multiplex PCR assay. The multiplex PCR relied on a mix of 60 forward primers for TCR Vbeta segments and 13 reverse primers for TCR Jbeta segments. Entries here come from immuneACCESS through TCRdb and include only in-frame sequences with V and J called. Some clones fail to appear in such tables; in the studies checked, an unresolved V gene covers under half of the shortfall, and the cause of the remainder is unknown. This sample lists tens of thousands of clones; roughly 84% were detected once. Of the sample, about 2.7% falls within the top ten clones. Sequencing was done on a sample of PBMCs. The receptors originated from a woman in her 30s in good health and CMV-seronegative.

This sequence joins TRBV19 and TRBJ1-4, with D hard to call. The CDR3 totals 15 residues. V lost 4 bases and J 4 bases, leaving 13 bases between the germline ends. Germline CDR1 is LNHDA and CDR2 is SQIVND (reference sequence). The CDR3, as DNA: TGTGCCAGTAGTAGGGAGGGTCTGGATAATGAAAAACTGTTTTTT. The encoded protein is CASSREGLDNEKLFF.

The table lists this clone with a few counts. The chain uses TRBV5-1 and TRBJ1-1, with 9 nucleotides matching TRBD1. The trim removed 6 bases at V and 4 bases at J, leaving 7 bases unmatched. CDR3 length: 14 residues. Per the germline V gene, CDR1 is SGHRS and CDR2 is YFSETQ. The CDR3 is CASNTGGIGTEAFF. The CDR3 DNA reads as TGCGCCAGCAACACAGGGGGCATAGGCACTGAAGCTTTCTTT.

V is TRBV11-3 and J is TRBJ1-1; D gene unclear. The CDR3 totals 12 residues. Germline V gene data show CDR1 as SGHNT and CDR2 as YENEEA. The V and J ends lost 8 bases and 1 base respectively, with 8 bases between them. This CDR3 reads CASGRENTEAFF. The DNA for the CDR3 is TGTGCCAGCGGGCGGGAGAACACTGAAGCTTTCTTT.

The chain joins TRBV27 to TRBJ1-1; the D gene is possibly TRBD1 (6 bases). The CDR3 covers 13 residues. CDR1 and CDR2 from the germline V gene are MNHEY and SMNVEV (reference sequence). V lost 5 bases, J lost 10 bases, and 17 bases lay in between. As DNA, the CDR3 is TGTGCCAGCAGTCCGGATCAGGGGTTCGGAGCTTTCTTT. It yields the protein CASSPDQGFGAFF.

This chain joins TRBV7-6 and TRBJ2-3, with 10 bases fitting TRBD2. This CDR3 spans 15 amino acids. Germline values: CDR1 SGHVS, CDR2 FNYEAQ. Trimming at V came to 3 bases and at J to 9 bases, leaving 9 bases not matched to a gene. The CDR3 region is CASSFRGAGGDTQYF. The DNA for the CDR3 is TGTGCCAGCAGCTTCAGGGGAGCGGGAGGGGACACGCAGTATTTT.

The chain links TRBV2 to TRBJ2-6; 7 nucleotides agree with TRBD2. This CDR3 has 16 amino acids. Germline V CDR1 and CDR2: SNHLY, FYNNEI. V shed 3 bases and J 2 bases; nucleotides not matched to a gene: 4. The CDR3 loop reads CASSEGAGAGANVLTF. CDR3 nucleotide sequence: TGTGCCAGCAGTGAGGGTGCGGGAGCTGGGGCCAACGTCCTGACTTTC.

The genes are TRBV5-6 and TRBJ2-3, with D perhaps TRBD1 (5 bases). Per germline, CDR1 SGHDT and CDR2 YYEEEE. V was shortened by 7 bases and J by 8 bases, with 17 bases between the two germline ends. This CDR3 spans 13 amino acids. Here the CDR3 reads CASGIGAVGTQYF. The CDR3 DNA reads TGTGCCAGCGGAATAGGGGCTGTAGGTACGCAGTATTTT. Looking up the rest from reference TRBV5-6 and TRBJ2-3 gives the full variable domain: DAGVTQSPTHLIKTRGQQVTLRCSPKSGHDTVSWYQQALGQGPQFIFQYYEEEERQRGNFPDRFSGHQFPNYSSELNVNALLLGDSALYLCASGIGAVGTQYFGPGTRLTVL.